This T cell receptor beta chain was recovered during a study of post-analysis software for immune sequencing data. Whole-study results and caveats: By F measure, samples from a shared preparation batch strongly co-clustered. The five TRBV segments detected at higher frequency in patients than in controls included TRBV5-6, TRBV5-1 and TRBV20-1.

This clonotype was seen only once. The antigen remains undetermined. Germline loops: CDR1 ENHRY, CDR2 SYGVKD. The CDR3 is 12 amino acids. V lost 8 bases and J 0 bases, leaving 8 bases between the germline ends. Every TCR beta cDNA library bore unique molecular identifiers. The yield from roughly 1 to 10 million T cells was around 500,000 cDNA molecules in total. TCRdb called the PCR reads again in MiXCR, with one record for every CDR3 protein. The sample comprises 450,000 to 650,000 distinct CDR3 sequences, roughly two fifths of which are singletons, and around 1.7% rests with the top ten. What was sequenced was blood. The clonotype was recovered from a girl aged 10 to 17 with multiple sclerosis. The chain has TRBV10-3 and TRBJ2-7; D possibly corresponds to TRBD1 (5 bases). CDR3 bases: TGTGCCATCGGGGCACGCTCCTACGAGCAGTACTTC. It encodes CAIGARSYEQYF.